Listed below are T cell receptor beta chains from one sample, sequenced in a study of cytomegalovirus exposure and HLA in healthy donors. Method: immunoSEQ multiplex PCR; TCRdb's copy keeps in-frame clones and lacks some. The sample has 150,000 to 250,000 clones; 80% to 90% are singletons. The specimen was PBMCs. These TCRs come from a woman in her twenties or thirties in good health and CMV-seronegative. CDR3s include the opening cysteine and the closing phenylalanine or tryptophan. D genes are given only for firm matches. Clone sizes are given selectively: once, few, many, or a class where the clone is expanded.

cdr3_aa | cdr3_nt | j_call | d_call | v_call | clone_size
CASSQTGGPVGQETQYF | TGTGCCAGCAGCCAGACAGGGGGCCCGGTCGGCCAAGAGACCCAGTACTTC | TRBJ2-5 | TRBD1 | TRBV4-2 | -
CASSLGGSDNSPLHF | TGTGCCAGCAGCCTCGGGGGAAGTGACAATTCACCCCTCCACTTT | TRBJ1-6 | - | TRBV28 | -
CASKGSRGGQETQYF | TGTGCCAGCAAGGGGTCTAGGGGGGGACAAGAGACCCAGTACTTC | TRBJ2-5 | - | TRBV27 | -
CAWSRGAGSEAFF | TGTGCCTGGAGTCGGGGGGCGGGCTCTGAAGCTTTCTTT | TRBJ1-1 | - | TRBV30 | few
CASSVRGADTGELFF | TGTGCCAGCAGCGTACGGGGGGCGGACACCGGGGAGCTGTTTTTT | TRBJ2-2 | - | TRBV9 | -
CASSQGRGGYTGELFF | TGCGCCAGCAGCCAAGGGCGGGGAGGGTACACCGGGGAGCTGTTTTTT | TRBJ2-2 | TRBD2 | TRBV4-1 | few
CASSIQGTMSPLHF | TGTGCCAGTAGTATCCAGGGTACCATGTCACCCCTCCACTTT | TRBJ1-6 | - | TRBV19 | few
CASSSNRDRIPTDTQYF | TGTGCCAGCAGCTCCAACCGGGACAGGATACCCACAGATACGCAGTATTTT | TRBJ2-3 | TRBD1 | TRBV7-9 | -
CASSESTGSRNQPQHF | TGTGCCAGCAGTGAATCGACAGGGTCTCGCAATCAGCCCCAGCATTTT | TRBJ1-5 | TRBD1 | TRBV6-1 | -
CAWSVEGNTIYF | TGTGCCTGGAGTGTAGAGGGAAACACCATATATTTT | TRBJ1-3 | - | TRBV30 | -
CASSYVAKGGTYEQYF | TGTGCCAGCAGTTACGTTGCTAAGGGGGGGACCTACGAGCAGTACTTC | TRBJ2-7 | - | TRBV5-4 | -
CASTSTATGELFF | TGTGCCAGCACCTCAACAGCCACCGGGGAGCTGTTTTTT | TRBJ2-2 | - | TRBV28 | -
CASSQAFFINEQFF | TGTGCCAGCAGCCAGGCCTTTTTCATCAATGAGCAGTTCTTC | TRBJ2-1 | - | TRBV4-2 | -
CASSLEGSGETQYF | TGTGCCAGCAGCTTGGAGGGCTCGGGGGAGACCCAGTACTTC | TRBJ2-5 | - | TRBV11-2 | -
CSVVSGAGPRTDTQYF | TGCAGCGTTGTAAGCGGAGCGGGACCACGCACAGATACGCAGTATTTT | TRBJ2-3 | TRBD2 | TRBV29-1 | -
CASRSGVANEKLFF | TGTGCCAGCAGGTCAGGGGTGGCTAATGAAAAACTGTTTTTT | TRBJ1-4 | - | TRBV2 | -
CASSLTSGRALDTQYF | TGTGCCAGCAGCTTAACTAGCGGGAGGGCCCTGGATACGCAGTATTTT | TRBJ2-3 | TRBD2 | TRBV5-4 | -
CASSLSQGGTYEQYF | TGTGCCAGCAGCTTAAGCCAGGGTGGCACCTACGAGCAGTACTTC | TRBJ2-7 | - | TRBV7-9 | few
CASRSIAGTYEQYF | TGTGCCAGCAGATCTATAGCGGGAACCTACGAGCAGTACTTC | TRBJ2-7 | TRBD2 | TRBV7-8 | -
CASSGRGTGELFF | TGTGCCAGCAGCGGAAGAGGGACCGGGGAGCTGTTTTTT | TRBJ2-2 | - | TRBV7-9 | -
CASSLSGGGAYNEQFF | TGTGCCAGCAGTTTATCGGGCGGGGGAGCGTACAATGAGCAGTTCTTC | TRBJ2-1 | TRBD2 | TRBV13 | -
CASRRGQGGRGYTF | TGTGCCAGCAGACGCGGACAGGGGGGGAGAGGCTACACCTTC | TRBJ1-2 | TRBD1 | TRBV5-4 | -
CASSSRQGAFNEKLFF | TGTGCCAGCAGCAGCCGACAGGGGGCCTTTAATGAAAAACTGTTTTTT | TRBJ1-4 | TRBD1 | TRBV5-4 | -
CASTPPRTIREQFF | TGTGCCAGCACCCCCCCCCGGACTATCCGTGAGCAGTTCTTC | TRBJ2-1 | - | TRBV2 | -
CASRAGTGNRYEQYF | TGTGCCAGCAGAGCCGGGACAGGGAATAGGTACGAGCAGTACTTC | TRBJ2-7 | TRBD1 | TRBV2 | -
CASSQGPDRTINTEAFF | TGCGCCAGCAGCCAAGGTCCTGACAGGACGATAAACACTGAAGCTTTCTTT | TRBJ1-1 | - | TRBV4-1 | -
CASSPTWNTEAFF | TGTGCCAGCAGCCCAACTTGGAACACTGAAGCTTTCTTT | TRBJ1-1 | - | TRBV6-5 | -
CASSLGRSVYGYTF | TGCGCCAGCAGCTTAGGGAGATCTGTCTATGGCTACACCTTC | TRBJ1-2 | - | TRBV5-1 | -
CASSLGGQTIYEQYF | TGTGCCAGCAGCTTGGGTGGGCAGACTATCTACGAGCAGTACTTC | TRBJ2-7 | - | TRBV5-4 | -
CASSQSGLAHNEQFF | TGCGCCAGCAGTCAATCGGGACTGGCCCACAATGAGCAGTTCTTC | TRBJ2-1 | - | TRBV23-1 | -
CASSATWAGAYEQYF | TGTGCCAGCAGTGCCACGTGGGCGGGGGCCTACGAGCAGTACTTC | TRBJ2-7 | TRBD2 | TRBV6-1 | few
CASSYSLAGGNNEQFF | TGTGCCAGCAGTTACTCGTTAGCGGGAGGGAACAATGAGCAGTTCTTC | TRBJ2-1 | TRBD2 | TRBV6-5 | few
CASSLWGRGGITEAFF | TGTGCCAGCAGTTTGTGGGGCAGGGGAGGGATCACTGAAGCTTTCTTT | TRBJ1-1 | - | TRBV28 | -
CASSPRTGGTDTQYF | TGTGCCAGTAGTCCCCGTACAGGGGGCACAGATACGCAGTATTTT | TRBJ2-3 | TRBD1 | TRBV19 | -
CASTGRLNTEAFF | TGTGCCAGCACAGGTCGGTTGAACACTGAAGCTTTCTTT | TRBJ1-1 | - | TRBV6-1 | -
CASSQDSGHLYNEQFF | TGTGCCAGCAGCCAAGACTCGGGACATCTCTACAATGAGCAGTTCTTC | TRBJ2-1 | - | TRBV14 | -
CASSSPTGTGFRETQYF | TGTGCCAGCAGTTCCCCGACCGGGACAGGTTTTCGGGAGACCCAGTACTTC | TRBJ2-5 | TRBD1 | TRBV28 | -
CASSYDPRVPWEQYF | TGTGCCAGCAGTTACGATCCGAGAGTTCCATGGGAGCAGTACTTC | TRBJ2-7 | - | TRBV6-5 | -
CASSSLRTGSSGANVLTF | TGTGCCAGCAGTTCCCTAAGGACAGGATCGTCTGGGGCCAACGTCCTGACTTTC | TRBJ2-6 | TRBD1 | TRBV28 | -